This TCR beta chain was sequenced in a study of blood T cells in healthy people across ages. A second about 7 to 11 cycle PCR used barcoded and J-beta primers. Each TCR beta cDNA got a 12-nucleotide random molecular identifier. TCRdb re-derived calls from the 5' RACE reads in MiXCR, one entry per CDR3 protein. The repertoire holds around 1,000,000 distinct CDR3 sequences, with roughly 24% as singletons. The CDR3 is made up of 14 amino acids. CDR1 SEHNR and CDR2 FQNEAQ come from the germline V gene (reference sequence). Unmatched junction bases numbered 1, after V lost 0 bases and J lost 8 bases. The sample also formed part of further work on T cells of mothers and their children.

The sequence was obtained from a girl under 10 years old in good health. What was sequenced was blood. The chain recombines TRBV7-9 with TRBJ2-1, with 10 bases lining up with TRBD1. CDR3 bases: TGTGCCAGCAGCTTAGCCGGGACAGGGGATGAGCAGTTCTTC. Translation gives CASSLAGTGDEQFF.